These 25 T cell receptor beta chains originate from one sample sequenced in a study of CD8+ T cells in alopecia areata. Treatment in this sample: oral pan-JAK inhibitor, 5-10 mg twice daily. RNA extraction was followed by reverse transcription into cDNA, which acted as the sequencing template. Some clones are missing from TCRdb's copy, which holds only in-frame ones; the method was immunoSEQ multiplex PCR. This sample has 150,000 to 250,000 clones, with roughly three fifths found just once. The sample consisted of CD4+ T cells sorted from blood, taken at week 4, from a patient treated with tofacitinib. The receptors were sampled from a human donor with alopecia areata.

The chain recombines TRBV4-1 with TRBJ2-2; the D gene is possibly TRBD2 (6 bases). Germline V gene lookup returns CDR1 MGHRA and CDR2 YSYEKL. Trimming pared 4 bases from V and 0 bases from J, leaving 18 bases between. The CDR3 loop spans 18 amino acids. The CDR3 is CASSLTRGSSSNTGELFF. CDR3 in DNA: TGCGCCAGCAGCCTAACGCGGGGCAGCTCTTCGAACACCGGGGAGCTGTTTTTT.

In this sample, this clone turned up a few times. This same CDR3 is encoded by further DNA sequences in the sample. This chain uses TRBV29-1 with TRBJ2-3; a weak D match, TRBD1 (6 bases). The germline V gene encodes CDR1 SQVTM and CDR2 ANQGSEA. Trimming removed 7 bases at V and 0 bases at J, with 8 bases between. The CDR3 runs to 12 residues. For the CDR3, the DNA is TGCAGCGAGACAGGTAGCACAGATACGCAGTATTTT. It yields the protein CSETGSTDTQYF.

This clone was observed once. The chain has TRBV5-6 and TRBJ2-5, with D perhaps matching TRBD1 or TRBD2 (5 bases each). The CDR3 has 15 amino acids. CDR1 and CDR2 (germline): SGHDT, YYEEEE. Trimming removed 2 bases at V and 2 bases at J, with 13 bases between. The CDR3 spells CASSFSGSAQETQYF. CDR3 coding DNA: TGTGCCAGCAGCTTTTCAGGGAGTGCTCAAGAGACCCAGTACTTC.

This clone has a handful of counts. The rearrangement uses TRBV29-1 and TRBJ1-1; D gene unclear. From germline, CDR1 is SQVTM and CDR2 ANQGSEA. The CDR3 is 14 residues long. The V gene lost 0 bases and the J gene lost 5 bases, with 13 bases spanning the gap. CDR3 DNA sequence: TGCAGCGTTGAAGATGGTCGGGGAGGGACTGAAGCTTTCTTT. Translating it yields CSVEDGRGGTEAFF. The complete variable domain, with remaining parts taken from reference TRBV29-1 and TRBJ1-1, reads SAVISQKPSRDICQRGTSLTIQCQVDSQVTMMFWYRQQPGQSLTLIATANQGSEATYESGFVIDKFPISRPNLTFSTLTVSNMSPEDSSIYLCSVEDGRGGTEAFFGQGTRLTVV.

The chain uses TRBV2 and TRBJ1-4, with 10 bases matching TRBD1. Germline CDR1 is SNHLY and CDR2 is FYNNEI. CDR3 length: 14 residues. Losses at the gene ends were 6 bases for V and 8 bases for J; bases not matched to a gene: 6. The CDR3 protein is CASSLGTGVEKLFF. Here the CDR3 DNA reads TGTGCCAGCAGCCTCGGGACAGGGGTCGAAAAACTGTTTTTT.

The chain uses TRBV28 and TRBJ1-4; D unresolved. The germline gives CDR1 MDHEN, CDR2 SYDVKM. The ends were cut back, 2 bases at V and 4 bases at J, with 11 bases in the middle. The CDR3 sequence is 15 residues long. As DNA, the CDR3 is TGTGCCAGCAGTTTAGCAGGACGGAATAATGAAAAACTGTTTTTT. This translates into CASSLAGRNNEKLFF. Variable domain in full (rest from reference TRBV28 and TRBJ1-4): DVKVTQSSRYLVKRTGEKVFLECVQDMDHENMFWYRQDPGLGLRLIYFSYDVKMKEKGDIPEGYSVSREKKERFSLILESASTNQTSMYLCASSLAGRNNEKLFFGSGTQLSVL.

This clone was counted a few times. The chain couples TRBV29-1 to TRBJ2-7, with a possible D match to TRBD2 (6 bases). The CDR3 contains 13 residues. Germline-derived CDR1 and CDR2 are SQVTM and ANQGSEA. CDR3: CSYGGIGPYEQYF. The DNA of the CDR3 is TGCAGTTACGGCGGGATAGGGCCTTACGAGCAGTACTTC.

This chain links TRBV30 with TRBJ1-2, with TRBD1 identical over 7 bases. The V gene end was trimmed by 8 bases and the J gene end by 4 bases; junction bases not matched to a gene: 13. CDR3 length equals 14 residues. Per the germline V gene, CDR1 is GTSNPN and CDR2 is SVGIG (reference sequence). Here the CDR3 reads CALGGRGPLYGYTF. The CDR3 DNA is TGTGCCCTAGGGGGCAGGGGTCCCCTCTATGGCTACACCTTC.

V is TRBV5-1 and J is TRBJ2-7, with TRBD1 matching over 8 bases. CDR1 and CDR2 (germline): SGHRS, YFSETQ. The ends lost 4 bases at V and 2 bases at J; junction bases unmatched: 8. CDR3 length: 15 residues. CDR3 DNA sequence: TGCGCCAGCAGCCCCTCGGGACAGGCGACCTACGAGCAGTACTTC. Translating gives CASSPSGQATYEQYF.

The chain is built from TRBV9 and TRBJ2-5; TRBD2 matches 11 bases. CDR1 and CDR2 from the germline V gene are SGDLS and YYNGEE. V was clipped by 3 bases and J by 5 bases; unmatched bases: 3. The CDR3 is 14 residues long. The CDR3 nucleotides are TGTGCCAGCAGCGCCGGGACTAGCGGCGAGACCCAGTACTTC. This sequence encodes CASSAGTSGETQYF.

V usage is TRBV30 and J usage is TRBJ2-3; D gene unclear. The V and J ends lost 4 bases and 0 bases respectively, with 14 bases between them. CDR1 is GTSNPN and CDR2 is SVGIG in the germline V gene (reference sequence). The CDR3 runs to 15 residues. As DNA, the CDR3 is TGTGCCTGGAACTTGGAGCAACCTAGCACAGATACGCAGTATTTT. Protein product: CAWNLEQPSTDTQYF.

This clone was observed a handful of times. As DNA, the CDR3 is TGTGCCTGGAGTACAGGGGGCAACCAAGAGACCCAGTACTTC. Amino acid sequence: CAWSTGGNQETQYF. The chain joins TRBV30 to TRBJ2-5; 9 bases map to TRBD1. Germline V lookup: CDR1 GTSNPN, CDR2 SVGIG (reference sequence). The CDR3 totals 14 residues. V was pared by 2 bases and J by 0 bases, with 1 base of the junction left unmatched.

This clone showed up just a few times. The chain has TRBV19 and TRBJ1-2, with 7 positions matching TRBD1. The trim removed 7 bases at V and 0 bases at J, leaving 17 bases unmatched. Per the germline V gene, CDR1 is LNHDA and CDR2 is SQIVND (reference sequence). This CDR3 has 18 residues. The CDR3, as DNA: TGTGCCAGTATCCCCTCCGAGGGACAGATCGCTGCTAACTATGGCTACACCTTC. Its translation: CASIPSEGQIAANYGYTF. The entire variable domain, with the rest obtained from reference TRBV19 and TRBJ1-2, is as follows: DGGITQSPKYLFRKEGQNVTLSCEQNLNHDAMYWYRQDPGQGLRLIYYSQIVNDFQKGDIAEGYSVSREKKESFPLTVTSAQKNPTAFYLCASIPSEGQIAANYGYTFGSGTRLTVV.

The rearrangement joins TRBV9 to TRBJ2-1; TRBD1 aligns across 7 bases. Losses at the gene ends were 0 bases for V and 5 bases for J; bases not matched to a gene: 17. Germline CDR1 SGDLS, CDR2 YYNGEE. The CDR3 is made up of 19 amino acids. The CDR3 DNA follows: TGTGCCAGCAGCGTAGCTACGGCGACAGGGAGCCGACAACACAATGAGCAGTTCTTC. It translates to CASSVATATGSRQHNEQFF.

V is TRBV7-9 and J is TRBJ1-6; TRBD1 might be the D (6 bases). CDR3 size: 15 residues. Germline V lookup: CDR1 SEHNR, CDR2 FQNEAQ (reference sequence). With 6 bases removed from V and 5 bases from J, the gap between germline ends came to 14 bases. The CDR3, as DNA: TGTGCCAGCAGTCTGGGACACCTCGATAATTCACCCCTCCACTTT. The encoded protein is CASSLGHLDNSPLHF.

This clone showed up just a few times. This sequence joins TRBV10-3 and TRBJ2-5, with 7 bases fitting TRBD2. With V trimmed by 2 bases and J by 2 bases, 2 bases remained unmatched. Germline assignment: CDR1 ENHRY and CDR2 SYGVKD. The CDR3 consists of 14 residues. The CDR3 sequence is CAISETSVQETQYF. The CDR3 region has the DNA TGTGCCATCAGTGAGACTAGCGTACAAGAGACCCAGTACTTC.

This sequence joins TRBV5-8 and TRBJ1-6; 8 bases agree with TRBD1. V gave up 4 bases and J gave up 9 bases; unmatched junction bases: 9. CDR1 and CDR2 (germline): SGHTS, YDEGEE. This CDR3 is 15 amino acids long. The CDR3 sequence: CASSPGQGRGSPLHF. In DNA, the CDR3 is TGTGCCAGCAGCCCTGGACAGGGAAGAGGTTCACCCCTCCACTTT.

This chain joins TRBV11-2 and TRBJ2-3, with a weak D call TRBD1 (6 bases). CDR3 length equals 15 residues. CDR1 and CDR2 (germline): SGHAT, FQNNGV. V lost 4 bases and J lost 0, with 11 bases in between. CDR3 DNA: TGTGCCAGCAGCTCCTACAGGGTTAGCACAGATACGCAGTATTTT. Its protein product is CASSSYRVSTDTQYF.

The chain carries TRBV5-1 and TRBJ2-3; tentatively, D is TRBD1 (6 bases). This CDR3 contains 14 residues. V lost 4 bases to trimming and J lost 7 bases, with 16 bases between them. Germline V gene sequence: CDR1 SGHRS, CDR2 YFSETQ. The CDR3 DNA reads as TGCGCCAGCAGCATCCGGGACACCTCTCATACGCAGTATTTT. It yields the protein CASSIRDTSHTQYF.

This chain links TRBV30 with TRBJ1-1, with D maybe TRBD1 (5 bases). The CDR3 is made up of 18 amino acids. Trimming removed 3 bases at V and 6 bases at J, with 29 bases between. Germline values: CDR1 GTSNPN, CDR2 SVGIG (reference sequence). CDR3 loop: CAWRHQPPGLGEGPEAFF. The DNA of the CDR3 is TGTGCCTGGAGACACCAACCCCCGGGTTTGGGGGAGGGTCCTGAAGCTTTCTTT.

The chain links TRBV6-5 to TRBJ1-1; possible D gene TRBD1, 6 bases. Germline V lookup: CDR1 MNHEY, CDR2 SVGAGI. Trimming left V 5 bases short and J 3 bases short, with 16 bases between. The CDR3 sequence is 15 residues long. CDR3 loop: CASSASTGMDTEAFF. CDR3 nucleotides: TGTGCCAGCAGTGCCTCTACAGGGATGGACACTGAAGCTTTCTTT.

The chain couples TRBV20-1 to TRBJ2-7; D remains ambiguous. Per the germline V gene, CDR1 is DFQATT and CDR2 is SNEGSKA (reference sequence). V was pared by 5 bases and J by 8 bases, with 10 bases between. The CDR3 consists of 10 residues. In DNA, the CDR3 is TGCAGTGCTTCTCAGGAACAGCAGTACTTC. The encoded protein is CSASQEQQYF.

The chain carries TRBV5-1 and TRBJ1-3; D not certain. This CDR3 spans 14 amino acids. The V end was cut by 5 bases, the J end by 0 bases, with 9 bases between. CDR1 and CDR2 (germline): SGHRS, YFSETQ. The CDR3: CASSADFSGNTIYF. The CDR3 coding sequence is TGCGCCAGCAGTGCGGATTTCTCTGGAAACACCATATATTTT.

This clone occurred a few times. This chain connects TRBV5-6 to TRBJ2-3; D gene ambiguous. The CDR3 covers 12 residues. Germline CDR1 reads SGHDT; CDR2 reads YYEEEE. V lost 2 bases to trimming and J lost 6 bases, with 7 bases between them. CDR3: CASSFPEDTQYF. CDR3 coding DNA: TGTGCCAGCAGCTTTCCCGAGGATACGCAGTATTTT. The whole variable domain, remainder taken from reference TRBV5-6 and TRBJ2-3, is DAGVTQSPTHLIKTRGQQVTLRCSPKSGHDTVSWYQQALGQGPQFIFQYYEEEERQRGNFPDRFSGHQFPNYSSELNVNALLLGDSALYLCASSFPEDTQYFGPGTRLTVL.

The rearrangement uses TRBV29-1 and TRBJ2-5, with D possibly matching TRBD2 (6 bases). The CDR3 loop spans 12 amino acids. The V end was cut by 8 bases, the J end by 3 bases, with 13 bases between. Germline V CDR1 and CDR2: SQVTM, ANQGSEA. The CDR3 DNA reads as TGCAGCTCCCGGGGAGGTGAAGAGACCCAGTACTTC. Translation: CSSRGGEETQYF.